The 16 T cell receptor beta chains presented below share a single source sample, sequenced in a study of cytomegalovirus exposure and HLA in healthy donors. Profiling relied on immunoSEQ multiplex PCR, and the TCRdb table lists in-frame clones only, not all of them. The sample includes about 98,000 clones, around nine tenths of them seen just once. The sequencing sample was made of PBMCs. Receptor source: a woman aged 25 to 39 in good health and CMV-seronegative.

The rearrangement uses TRBV28 and TRBJ2-1, with D tentatively TRBD2 (5 bases). CDR3 length equals 16 residues. V was clipped by 3 bases and J by 5 bases, with 17 bases between them. Germline V gene data show CDR1 as MDHEN and CDR2 as SYDVKM. The CDR3 DNA sequence: TGTGCCAGCAGTTTCGGAGGAGACCCCACCCACAATGAGCAGTTCTTC. This sequence encodes CASSFGGDPTHNEQFF.

The V gene is TRBV4-3, the J gene TRBJ2-7, with 7 bases that match TRBD1. V lost 1 base and J lost 4; bases outside the gene matches: 19. The CDR3 is 19 residues long. Germline V lookup: CDR1 LGHNA, CDR2 YSLEER. DNA of the CDR3: TGCGCCAGCAGCCAAGTTCTAAGGGGGCACAGGACCTTCGAGTACGAGCAGTACTTC. Translated, it gives CASSQVLRGHRTFEYEQYF.

The genes are TRBV6-1 and TRBJ2-7; D might be TRBD1 (6 bases). This CDR3 comprises 14 residues. V was cut by 5 bases and J by 0 bases, with 11 bases left in between. Germline assignment: CDR1 MNHNS and CDR2 SASEGT. The CDR3 region is CASSLQGPSYEQYF. CDR3 in DNA: TGTGCCAGCAGTCTACAGGGACCCTCCTACGAGCAGTACTTC.

V is TRBV19 and J is TRBJ2-1, with 9 bases identical to TRBD2. The CDR3 has 17 amino acids. V dropped 3 bases and J dropped 6; count of bases not matched to a gene: 12. Germline V gene sequence: CDR1 LNHDA, CDR2 SQIVND (reference sequence). The DNA of the CDR3 is TGTGCCAGTAGTATGGCGGGCCTAGCGGGGAAGATCAATGAGCAGTTCTTC. Translated: CASSMAGLAGKINEQFF.

The chain recombines TRBV5-6 with TRBJ2-5; D remains ambiguous. Germline values: CDR1 SGHDT, CDR2 YYEEEE. The germline V and J ends were trimmed by 2 bases and 5 bases, with 7 bases remaining between them. The CDR3 has 12 residues. The DNA for the CDR3 is TGTGCCAGCAGCTTTGGTAGCGAGACCCAGTACTTC. Protein sequence: CASSFGSETQYF.

This chain links TRBV4-2 with TRBJ2-7; 11 positions agree with TRBD2. The ends lost 0 bases at V and 4 bases at J; junction bases unmatched: 5. This CDR3 is 16 amino acids long. Germline CDR1 is LGHNA and CDR2 is YNFKEQ. The DNA for the CDR3 is TGTGCCAGCAGCCAAGATCTAGCGGGAGGAGGGTACGAGCAGTACTTC. It specifies CASSQDLAGGGYEQYF.

Here the CDR3 reads CASSLGLAFSYNEQFF. The DNA for the CDR3 is TGCGCCAGCAGCTTGGGACTAGCGTTTTCCTACAATGAGCAGTTCTTC. This chain joins TRBV5-1 and TRBJ2-1, with TRBD2 matching 8 bases. Trimming removed 0 bases from V and 1 base from J; junction bases left unmatched: 3. Per germline, CDR1 SGHRS and CDR2 YFSETQ. The CDR3 sequence is 16 residues long.

This clone came up a few times. The chain recombines TRBV7-2 with TRBJ1-5; D is unresolved. The CDR3 covers 13 residues. Trimming removed 4 bases at V and 7 bases at J, with 11 bases between. CDR1 SGHTA and CDR2 FQGNSA come from the germline V gene. The CDR3, as DNA: TGTGCCAGCAGCTCCCATCGGGAGCAGCCCCAGCATTTT. It is translated as CASSSHREQPQHF.

The CDR3 DNA reads TGTGCCAGCAGCTTAGATTACGACAGGGCGGGAAACACCATATATTTT. Residues: CASSLDYDRAGNTIYF. The chain uses TRBV11-2 and TRBJ1-3; 7 nucleotides line up with TRBD1. CDR3 length: 16 residues. Germline-derived CDR1 and CDR2 are SGHAT and FQNNGV. Trimming removed 0 bases from V and 4 bases from J; junction bases left unmatched: 6. Together with reference TRBV11-2 and TRBJ1-3, the CDR3 gives the full variable domain: EAGVAQSPRYKIIEKRQSVAFWCNPISGHATLYWYQQILGQGPKLLIQFQNNGVVDDSQLPKDRFSAERLKGVDSTLKIQPAKLEDSAVYLCASSLDYDRAGNTIYFGEGSWLTVV.

This sequence joins TRBV5-1 and TRBJ1-4; D gene uncertain. CDR3 length: 17 residues. Trimming took 4 bases from V and 5 from J, leaving 21 bases between them. In germline, CDR1 is SGHRS, CDR2 YFSETQ. The CDR3 nucleotides read TGCGCCAGCAGCCAACGCGTTTCGAGTACAGAAAATGAAAAACTGTTTTTT. This encodes CASSQRVSSTENEKLFF.

This clone was seen a handful of times. This rearrangement joins TRBV28 to TRBJ1-4, with D uncertain. The CDR3 contains 13 residues. Germline loops: CDR1 MDHEN, CDR2 SYDVKM. V lost 6 bases and J lost 10, with 15 bases in between. The CDR3 protein is CASRMRVHGKLFF. CDR3 bases: TGTGCCAGCAGAATGAGGGTTCACGGAAAACTGTTTTTT.

The V and J genes are TRBV7-2 and TRBJ1-2; D unclear. Germline loops: CDR1 SGHTA, CDR2 FQGNSA. V gave up 1 base and J gave up 4 bases, with 10 bases separating them. This CDR3 spans 14 amino acids. As DNA, the CDR3 is TGTGCCAGCAGCTTAGTCGGGGAGGGCTATGGCTACACCTTC. As protein: CASSLVGEGYGYTF.

The chain recombines TRBV9 with TRBJ2-2; 12 positions agree with TRBD2. V gave up 4 bases and J gave up 4 bases; unmatched junction bases: 5. Germline V CDR1 and CDR2: SGDLS, YYNGEE. The CDR3 contains 16 residues. CDR3 DNA sequence: TGTGCCAGCAGCCCCCCTAGCGGGAGGGGCACCGGGGAGCTGTTTTTT. It yields the protein CASSPPSGRGTGELFF.

The rearrangement links TRBV7-8 to TRBJ1-5; a possible D gene is TRBD1 (6 bases). CDR3 length: 15 residues. CDR1 is SGHVS and CDR2 is FQNEAQ in the germline V gene. Between the trimmed V and J ends, which lost 6 bases and 0 bases, there was a span of 12 bases. As DNA, the CDR3 is TGTGCCAGCAGTCTTTACAGGGATAGCAATCAGCCCCAGCATTTT. Its protein product is CASSLYRDSNQPQHF.

The genes are TRBV9 and TRBJ1-4; no clear D. V was cut by 4 bases and J by 0 bases, with 10 bases left in between. The CDR3 is 15 amino acids. The germline CDR1 and CDR2 sequences are SGDLS and YYNGEE. The CDR3 reads CASSPRHATNEKLFF. CDR3 DNA sequence: TGTGCCAGCAGCCCTCGACATGCAACTAATGAAAAACTGTTTTTT.

The chain uses TRBV7-3 and TRBJ2-2; 12 nucleotides agree with TRBD2. Germline CDR1 is SGHTA and CDR2 is FQGTGA. The V gene end was trimmed by 5 bases and the J gene end by 5 bases; junction bases not matched to a gene: 9. CDR3 length: 17 amino acids. The CDR3 sequence: CASSAALAGGATGELFF. CDR3 bases: TGTGCCAGCAGCGCAGCACTAGCGGGGGGTGCTACCGGGGAGCTGTTTTTT.